Sequencing of this TCR beta chain was carried out in a study of T cell responses to AZD1222 COVID-19 vaccine. Study-level findings and limits: Donors in the cohort were predominantly white British and more often female, and clonal diversity was possibly underestimated. Only a handful of AZD1222 recipients tested seropositive at baseline.

Sequenced by immunoSEQ multiplex PCR; TCRdb stores in-frame clones only, minus some. Of about 120,000 clones listed, roughly nine tenths are singletons. This CDR3 region has 14 residues. Germline-derived CDR1 and CDR2 are SGHTA and FQGTGA. Trimming removed 4 bases from V and 3 bases from J; junction bases left unmatched: 4. Points on this clone: What it binds is unknown.

The genes are TRBV7-3 and TRBJ2-3; TRBD1 agrees at 7 bases. This TCR came from an adult in good health. The sample consisted of peripheral blood, taken on day 0 of AZD1222 vaccination. CDR3 sequence: CASSSRQGTDTQYF. The CDR3 DNA reads TGTGCCAGCAGCTCAAGACAGGGAACAGATACGCAGTATTTT.